This TCR beta chain was sequenced in a study of shared clonotypes between healthy human individuals. Libraries were prepared by immunoSEQ multiplex PCR; TCRdb keeps only in-frame clonotypes and omits some of them. Here the sample spans roughly 110,000 clones, about 70% being singletons. Germline CDR1 and CDR2: SGHAT and FQNNGV. Unmatched junction bases numbered 9, after V lost 5 bases and J lost 6 bases. The CDR3 runs 14 residues. The V and J genes are TRBV11-2 and TRBJ1-2; TRBD1 matches at 7 bases. This clonotype was obtained from a woman aged 30 to 39 in good health. The sample was memory CD8+ T cells sorted from blood. Sample subset: CD45RO+ cells pooled with CCR7-negative TemRA cells. CDR3 bases: TGTGCCAGCAGCCCAGGCGACAGGGTTGATGGCTACACCTTC. It specifies CASSPGDRVDGYTF.